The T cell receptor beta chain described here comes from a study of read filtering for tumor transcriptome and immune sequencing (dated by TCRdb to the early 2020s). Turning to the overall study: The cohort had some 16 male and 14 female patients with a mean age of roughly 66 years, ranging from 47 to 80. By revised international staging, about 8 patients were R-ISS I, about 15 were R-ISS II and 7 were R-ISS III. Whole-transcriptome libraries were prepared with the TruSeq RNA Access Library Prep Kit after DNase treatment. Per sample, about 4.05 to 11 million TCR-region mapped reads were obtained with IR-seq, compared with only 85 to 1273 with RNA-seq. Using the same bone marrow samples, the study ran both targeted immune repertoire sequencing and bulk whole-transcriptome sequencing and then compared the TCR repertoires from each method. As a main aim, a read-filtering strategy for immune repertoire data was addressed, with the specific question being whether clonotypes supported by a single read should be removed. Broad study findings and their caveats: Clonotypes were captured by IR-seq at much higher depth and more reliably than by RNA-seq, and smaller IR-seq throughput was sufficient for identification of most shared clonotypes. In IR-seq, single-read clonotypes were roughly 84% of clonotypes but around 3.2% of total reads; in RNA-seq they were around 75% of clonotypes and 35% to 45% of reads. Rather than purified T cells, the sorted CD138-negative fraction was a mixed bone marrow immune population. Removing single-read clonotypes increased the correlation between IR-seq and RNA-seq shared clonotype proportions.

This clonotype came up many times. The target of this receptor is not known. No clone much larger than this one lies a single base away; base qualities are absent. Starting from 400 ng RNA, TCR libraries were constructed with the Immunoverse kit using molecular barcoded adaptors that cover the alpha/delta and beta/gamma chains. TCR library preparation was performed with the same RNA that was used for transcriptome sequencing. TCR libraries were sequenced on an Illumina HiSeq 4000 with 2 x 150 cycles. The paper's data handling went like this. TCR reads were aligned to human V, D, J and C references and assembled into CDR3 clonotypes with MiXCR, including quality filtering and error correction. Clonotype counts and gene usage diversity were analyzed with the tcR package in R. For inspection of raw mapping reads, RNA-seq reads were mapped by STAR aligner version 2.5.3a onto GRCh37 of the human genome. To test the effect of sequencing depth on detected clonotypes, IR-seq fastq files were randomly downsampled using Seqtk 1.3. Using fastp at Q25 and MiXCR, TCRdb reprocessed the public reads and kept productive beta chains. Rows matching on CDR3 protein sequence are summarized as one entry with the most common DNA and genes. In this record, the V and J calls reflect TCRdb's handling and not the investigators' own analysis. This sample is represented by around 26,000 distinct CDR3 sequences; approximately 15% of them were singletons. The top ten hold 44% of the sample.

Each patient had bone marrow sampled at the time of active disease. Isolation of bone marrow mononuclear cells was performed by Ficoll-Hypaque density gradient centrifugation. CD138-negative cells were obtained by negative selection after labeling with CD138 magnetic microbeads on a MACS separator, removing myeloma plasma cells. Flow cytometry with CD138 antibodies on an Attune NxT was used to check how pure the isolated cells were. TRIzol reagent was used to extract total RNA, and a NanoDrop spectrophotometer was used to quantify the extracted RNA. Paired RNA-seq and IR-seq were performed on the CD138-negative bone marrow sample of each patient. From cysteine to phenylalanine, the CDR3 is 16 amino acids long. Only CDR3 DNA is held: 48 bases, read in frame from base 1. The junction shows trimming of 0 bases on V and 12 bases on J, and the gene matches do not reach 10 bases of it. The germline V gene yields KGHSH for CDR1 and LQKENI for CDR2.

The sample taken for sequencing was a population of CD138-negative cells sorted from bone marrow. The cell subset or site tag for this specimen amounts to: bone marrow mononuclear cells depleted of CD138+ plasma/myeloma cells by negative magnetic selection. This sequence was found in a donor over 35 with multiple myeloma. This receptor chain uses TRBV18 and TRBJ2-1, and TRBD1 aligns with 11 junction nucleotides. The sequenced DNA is TGTGCCAGCTCACCACCGGCGGGACAGGGGGTCACGGGGCAGTTCTTC. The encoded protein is CASSPPAGQGVTGQFF.